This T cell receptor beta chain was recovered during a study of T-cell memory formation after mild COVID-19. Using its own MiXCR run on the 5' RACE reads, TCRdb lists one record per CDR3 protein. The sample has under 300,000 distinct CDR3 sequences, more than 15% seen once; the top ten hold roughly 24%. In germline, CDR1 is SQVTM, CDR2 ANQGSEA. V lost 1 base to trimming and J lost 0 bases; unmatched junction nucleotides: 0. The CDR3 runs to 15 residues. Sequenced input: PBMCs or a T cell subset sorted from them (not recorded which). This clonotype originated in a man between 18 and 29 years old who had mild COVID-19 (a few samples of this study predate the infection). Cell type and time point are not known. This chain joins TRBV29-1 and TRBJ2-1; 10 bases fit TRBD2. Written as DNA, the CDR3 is TGCAGCGTTGAAGGACTAGCGGGCTCCTACAATGAGCAGTTCTTC. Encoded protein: CSVEGLAGSYNEQFF.